This T cell receptor beta chain was captured in a study of T cell repertoires in cytomegalovirus infection. At the level of the study: It was the public TCR beta signatures that indicated both CMV infection and matching HLA type.

This clonotype was observed a few times. The antigen is unknown. This CDR3 comprises 18 residues. CDR1 SQVTM and CDR2 ANQGSEA come from the germline V gene. Trimming left V 7 bases short and J 0 bases short, with 25 bases between. TCRdb reprocessed the reads via MiXCR and lists one record per CDR3 protein. The repertoire consists of about 230,000 distinct CDR3 sequences, with over 20% occurring once and the leading ten covering around a sixth. Overall study results and limits: HLA-C-restricted CMV-specific TCR beta clonotypes prevailed in the ex vivo response.

The chain is built from TRBV29-1 and TRBJ2-1, with D uncertain. This TCR derives from a human donor in good health (CMV status not recorded). Some clones in this sample may be carry-over from other donors' samples. Source material: CD8+ T cells from PBMCs. The CDR3 sequence is CSAILLKLTDSSYNEQFF. The CDR3 DNA reads as TGCAGCGCGATATTATTGAAACTAACAGATAGCTCCTACAATGAGCAGTTCTTC.